The clone carrying this T cell receptor (beta chain) showed up just a few times. Its antigen is not identified. The sorting of naive CD8 T cells used the CD8+CD4-CCR7+CD45RA+ phenotype. Germline V gene sequence: CDR1 LNHDA, CDR2 SQIVND (reference sequence). Trimming took 1 base from V and 5 from J, leaving 5 bases between them. This CDR3 is 12 amino acids long. Previously published methods and listed TCR primers were used for the bulk TCR libraries. MiXCR was run by TCRdb on the PCR reads, yielding one entry per CDR3 protein. The repertoire holds 50,000 to 65,000 distinct CDR3 sequences, with roughly 24% as singletons. This sample stems from a study of molecular identifiers for immune sequencing clone quantification. Study overall: RNA, taken in replicates from approximately 20,000 or 100,000 naive CD8 cells, was split five ways, with four sequenced.

Study-wide results and caveats: Clones of above 20 RNA copies carried over 98% of effector molecules; in naive cells they carried under 1%.

The source material was naive CD8+ T cells from blood, with Jurkat cell RNA spiked in. Documented subset: FACS-sorted CD8+CD4-CCR7+CD45RA+ naive T cells. The chain links TRBV19 to TRBJ1-1; D gene unclear. This sequence was found in a human donor in good health. Some libraries in this study had Jurkat cell RNA spiked in. The CDR3 nucleotides are TGTGCCAGTAGTATAGGTCAGACTGAAGCTTTCTTT. Its translation is CASSIGQTEAFF.